The source of this T cell receptor beta chain is a study of OX40 agonist ivuxolimab in advanced cancers. Turning to the study itself: At 0.01 to 10 mg/kg, ivuxolimab was administered intravenously to patients every 2 weeks. The study, taken as a whole, reports: Among some nonresponders, normalized T-cell clonal expansion was also low.

V was shortened by 3 bases and J by 0 bases, with 15 bases between the two germline ends. Germline loops: CDR1 LGHNA, CDR2 YSLEER. This CDR3 has 16 amino acids. Sequencing was performed with immunoSEQ multiplex PCR; in TCRdb, only in-frame clones are kept and a portion is missing. The sample consists of tens of thousands of clones, approximately 80% of them appearing once. With regard to this clone: No antigen is known for it.

V gene TRBV4-3 combines with J gene TRBJ2-7, with D perhaps TRBD1 (6 bases). This receptor was identified in an adult with an advanced solid tumor such as melanoma, head and neck, liver or kidney cancer. The specimen was CD4+ or CD8+ T cells sorted from blood, collected in a trial of the OX40 agonist ivuxolimab. The CDR3 DNA reads TGCGCCAGCAGCCAGGAACTAACAGGGAGCTCCTACGAGCAGTACTTC. Translating it yields CASSQELTGSSYEQYF.